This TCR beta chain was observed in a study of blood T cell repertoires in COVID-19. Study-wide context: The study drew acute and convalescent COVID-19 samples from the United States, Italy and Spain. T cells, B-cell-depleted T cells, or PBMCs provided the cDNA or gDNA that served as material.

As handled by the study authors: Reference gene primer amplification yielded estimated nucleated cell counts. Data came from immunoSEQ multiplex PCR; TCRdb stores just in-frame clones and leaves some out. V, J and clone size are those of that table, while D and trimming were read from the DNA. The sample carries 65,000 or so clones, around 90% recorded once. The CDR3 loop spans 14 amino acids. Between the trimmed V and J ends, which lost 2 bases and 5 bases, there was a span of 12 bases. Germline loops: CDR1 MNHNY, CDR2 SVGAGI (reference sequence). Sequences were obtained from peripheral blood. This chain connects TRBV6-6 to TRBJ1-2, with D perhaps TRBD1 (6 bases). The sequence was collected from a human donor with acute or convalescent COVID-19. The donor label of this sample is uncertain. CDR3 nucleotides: TGTGCCAGCAGTTACAGGGAGGGGGAATATGGCTACACCTTC. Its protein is CASSYREGEYGYTF.